The rows below give T cell receptor beta chains drawn from one sample of a study of blood T cell repertoires in COVID-19. The table came from immunoSEQ multiplex PCR; TCRdb's copy has only in-frame clones and leaves some out. There are about 200,000 clones in the sample; about 90% occur only once, and around 1.5% lies in the top ten. Sequenced sample: peripheral blood. Every receptor here comes from a man aged 18 to 30 with active or convalescent COVID-19. The CDR3 runs from the conserved cysteine through the conserved F or W. A D gene is named only where the DNA matches it firmly. Clone size, where shown, is once, few, many, or a class for clones that have expanded.

clone size: .; D gene: TRBD2; V gene: TRBV30; CDR3 length: 13; J gene: TRBJ2-7; CDR3 protein: CAWSLGGGYEQYF; CDR3 DNA: TGTGCCTGGAGTCTGGGCGGGGGTTACGAGCAGTACTTC
clone size: .; D gene: TRBD2; V gene: TRBV7-2; CDR3 length: 16; J gene: TRBJ2-7; CDR3 protein: CASSWFLAGGFYEQYF; CDR3 DNA: TGTGCCAGCAGCTGGTTTCTAGCGGGAGGGTTCTACGAGCAGTACTTC
clone size: few; D gene: TRBD2; V gene: TRBV6-1; CDR3 length: 15; J gene: TRBJ2-7; CDR3 protein: CASSESSGESYEQYF; CDR3 DNA: TGTGCCAGCAGTGAATCGAGCGGGGAATCCTACGAGCAGTACTTC
clone size: .; D gene: .; V gene: TRBV4-3; CDR3 length: 16; J gene: TRBJ2-2; CDR3 protein: CASSPRRPPQGGELFF; CDR3 DNA: TGCGCCAGCAGCCCGCGTAGGCCCCCCCAGGGCGGGGAGCTGTTTTTT
clone size: once; D gene: TRBD1; V gene: TRBV7-9; CDR3 length: 13; J gene: TRBJ1-2; CDR3 protein: CASSSGQVGSYTF; CDR3 DNA: TGTGCCAGCAGCTCTGGACAGGTGGGGAGCTACACCTTC
clone size: .; D gene: TRBD2; V gene: TRBV30; CDR3 length: 16; J gene: TRBJ2-3; CDR3 protein: CAWSVLGSGGADTQYF; CDR3 DNA: TGTGCCTGGAGTGTACTTGGTAGCGGGGGGGCTGATACGCAGTATTTT
clone size: .; D gene: TRBD2; V gene: TRBV19; CDR3 length: 17; J gene: TRBJ2-1; CDR3 protein: CASSMVVAAGERDEQFF; CDR3 DNA: TGTGCCAGTAGTATGGTCGTCGCCGCGGGAGAAAGGGATGAGCAGTTCTTC
clone size: .; D gene: TRBD1; V gene: TRBV6-5; CDR3 length: 14; J gene: TRBJ2-1; CDR3 protein: CASKGDRDYNEQFF; CDR3 DNA: TGTGCCAGCAAAGGGGACAGGGATTACAATGAGCAGTTCTTC
clone size: few; D gene: .; V gene: TRBV3-1/TRBV3-2; CDR3 length: 11; J gene: TRBJ1-1; CDR3 protein: CATRGGTEAFF; CDR3 DNA: TGTGCCACACGGGGGGGGACTGAAGCTTTCTTT
clone size: .; D gene: TRBD2; V gene: TRBV6-4; CDR3 length: 14; J gene: TRBJ2-1; CDR3 protein: CASTSGRSYNEQFF; CDR3 DNA: TGTGCCAGCACTAGCGGGAGGTCTTACAATGAGCAGTTCTTC
clone size: .; D gene: .; V gene: TRBV7-9; CDR3 length: 15; J gene: TRBJ1-2; CDR3 protein: CASSLADTDNYGYTF; CDR3 DNA: TGTGCCAGCAGCTTAGCAGACACCGACAACTATGGCTACACCTTC
clone size: .; D gene: .; V gene: TRBV7-2; CDR3 length: 16; J gene: TRBJ2-1; CDR3 protein: CASSLAVVTGTHEQFF; CDR3 DNA: TGTGCCAGCAGCTTAGCGGTTGTCACCGGGACACATGAGCAGTTCTTC
clone size: .; D gene: .; V gene: TRBV6-5; CDR3 length: 13; J gene: TRBJ1-5; CDR3 protein: CASQEGPDQPQHF; CDR3 DNA: TGTGCCAGCCAGGAGGGACCGGATCAGCCCCAGCATTTT
clone size: few; D gene: .; V gene: TRBV10-3; CDR3 length: 14; J gene: TRBJ1-1; CDR3 protein: CAISADWRDTEAFF; CDR3 DNA: TGTGCCATCAGTGCGGACTGGAGGGACACTGAAGCTTTCTTT
clone size: .; D gene: TRBD1; V gene: TRBV19; CDR3 length: 14; J gene: TRBJ1-2; CDR3 protein: CASSIGTGGYGYTF; CDR3 DNA: TGTGCCAGTAGTATAGGGACAGGGGGCTATGGCTACACCTTC
clone size: few; D gene: .; V gene: TRBV2; CDR3 length: 12; J gene: TRBJ1-1; CDR3 protein: CARRTVNTEAFF; CDR3 DNA: TGTGCCAGAAGAACAGTGAACACTGAAGCTTTCTTT
clone size: .; D gene: TRBD2; V gene: TRBV6-5; CDR3 length: 14; J gene: TRBJ2-3; CDR3 protein: CASISRREGDTQYF; CDR3 DNA: TGTGCCAGCATATCCCGGAGGGAGGGAGATACGCAGTATTTT
clone size: .; D gene: .; V gene: TRBV19; CDR3 length: 12; J gene: TRBJ2-1; CDR3 protein: CASSIGGHEQFF; CDR3 DNA: TGTGCCAGTAGTATCGGGGGGCATGAGCAGTTCTTC